These 13 T cell receptor beta chains came from one sample sequenced in a study of cytomegalovirus exposure and HLA in healthy donors. Primers for the PCR totalled 60 Vbeta and 13 Jbeta. The data were produced by immunoSEQ multiplex PCR, yet TCRdb's version contains in-frame clones alone and is incomplete. The sample carries about 160,000 clones, about 65% recorded once. The sample comprised PBMCs. These receptors came from a middle-aged man in good health and CMV-seropositive.

The genes are TRBV12-1 and TRBJ1-4; TRBD1, the table's D call, lacks a check against the DNA. TRBV12-1 is classified as a pseudogene. The CDR3 sequence is 14 residues long. The CDR3 sequence is CASSSDRVLEKLFF. CDR3 in DNA: TGTGCCAGCAGCTCAGACAGGGTGTTGGAAAAACTGTTTTTT.

CDR3 residues: CASSRDRGYEQYF. The CDR3 DNA sequence: TGCGCCAGCAGCCGGGACAGGGGCTACGAGCAGTACTTC. The chain combines TRBV5-1 with TRBJ2-5; 10 bases are shared with TRBD1. The DNA end is more similar to TRBJ2-7, so the J call may be wrong. This CDR3 comprises 13 residues. Germline CDR1 and CDR2: SGHRS and YFSETQ.

The chain employs TRBV7-9 and TRBJ1-2, with D tentatively TRBD1 (5 bases). Germline V gene lookup returns CDR1 SEHNR and CDR2 FQNEAQ (reference sequence). Trimming took off 6 bases at V and 0 bases at J, with 17 bases between the two ends. CDR3 size: 16 residues. The CDR3 coding sequence is TGTGCCAGCAGTCCGGGGGACCGACCCGCTAACTATGGCTACACCTTC. This codes for CASSPGDRPANYGYTF.

The J gene is TRBJ2-1, the V gene TRBV9, with a weak D call TRBD2 (7 bases). V dropped 0 bases and J dropped 2 bases, with 12 bases sitting between them. The germline CDR1 and CDR2 sequences are SGDLS and YYNGEE. This CDR3 contains 16 residues. Here the CDR3 DNA reads TGTGCCAGCAGCGTAGAAGGGGGGGGGCCCTACAATGAGCAGTTCTTC. Translated, it gives CASSVEGGGPYNEQFF. The full variable domain, with the rest looked up from reference TRBV9 and TRBJ2-1, is DSGVTQTPKHLITATGQRVTLRCSPRSGDLSVYWYQQSLDQGLQFLIQYYNGEERAKGNILERFSAQQFPDLHSELNLSSLELGDSALYFCASSVEGGGPYNEQFFGPGTRLTVL.

V and J are TRBV7-6 and TRBJ2-1, with a possible D match to TRBD2 (5 bases). CDR3 length: 16 residues. The germline gives CDR1 SGHVS, CDR2 FNYEAQ. V dropped 5 bases and J dropped 3 bases, with 17 bases sitting between them. CDR3 DNA: TGTGCCAGCAGCCCGAGGGCCACCTACTACTACAATGAGCAGTTCTTC. Amino acids: CASSPRATYYYNEQFF.

The chain is built from TRBV7-2 and TRBJ1-5; a possible D gene is TRBD1 (5 bases). Trimming took off 8 bases at V and 1 base at J, with 15 bases between the two ends. Germline V gene sequence: CDR1 SGHTA, CDR2 FQGNSA. This CDR3 is 15 amino acids long. The CDR3 DNA sequence: TGTGCCAGCGGAATTGGGGGGATCAGCAATCAGCCCCAGCATTTT. This encodes CASGIGGISNQPQHF.

This clone was detected once. The CDR3 carries no conserved terminal phenylalanine or tryptophan, so it likely arises from a read error. This chain links TRBV6-6 with TRBJ1-2; 10 nucleotides agree with TRBD1. Germline CDR1 and CDR2: MNHNY and SVGAGI (reference sequence). The CDR3 runs to 13 residues. The junction had 6 bases not matched to a gene; V was cut back by 6 bases and J by 8 bases. CDR3 in amino acids: CASSLTGGVGYTL. In DNA, the CDR3 is TGTGCCAGCAGCTTGACAGGGGGCGTGGGCTACACCCTC.

This clone has only one observation. The CDR3 loop reads CAISEGSPRDIQYF. CDR3 DNA: TGTGCCATCAGTGAGGGCAGCCCCCGGGACATTCAGTACTTC. V and J are TRBV10-3 and TRBJ2-4; D is unresolved. Trimming took 2 bases from V and 8 from J, leaving 13 bases between them. This CDR3 has 14 amino acids. Germline lookup yields CDR1 ENHRY and CDR2 SYGVKD.

This clone has just one count. The chain carries TRBV7-9 and TRBJ1-6; D call uncertain. Trimming removed 4 bases from V and 4 bases from J, with 5 bases in between. Germline CDR1 SEHNR, CDR2 FQNEAQ (reference sequence). The CDR3 loop spans 13 amino acids. CDR3 sequence (DNA): TGTGCCAGCAGCTCTCTTTATAATTCACCCCTCCACTTT. Translated, it gives CASSSLYNSPLHF.

The sample holds a few counts of this clone. The chain recombines TRBV7-2 with TRBJ1-1; D is undetermined. CDR3 length: 13 amino acids. The germline V gene encodes CDR1 SGHTA and CDR2 FQGNSA. V was trimmed by 1 base and J by 2 bases, leaving 5 bases between them. The CDR3 bases are TGTGCCAGCAGCTTAGAGCTCAACACTGAAGCTTTCTTT. It encodes CASSLELNTEAFF.

The genes are TRBV7-9 and TRBJ2-5; 7 bases are a match to TRBD1. V shed 3 bases, J shed 3 bases, and the junction held 4 bases outside the gene matches. The CDR3 contains 14 residues. From germline, CDR1 is SEHNR and CDR2 FQNEAQ (reference sequence). The CDR3 loop reads CASSFSGTEETQYF. The CDR3, as DNA: TGTGCCAGCAGCTTCAGTGGGACAGAAGAGACCCAGTACTTC.

This chain joins TRBV5-1 and TRBJ2-5, with unresolved D. The DNA matches TRBJ2-7 better at its end, which makes the J call doubtful. This CDR3 contains 13 residues. Per the germline V gene, CDR1 is SGHRS and CDR2 is YFSETQ. CDR3 residues: CASSLVGGYEQYF. As DNA, the CDR3 is TGCGCCAGCAGCTTGGTAGGCGGCTACGAGCAGTACTTC.

V usage is TRBV6-5 and J usage is TRBJ1-5; TRBD1 is a possible D gene (5 bases). The CDR3 loop spans 15 amino acids. Trimming took 0 bases from V and 1 from J, leaving 7 bases between them. Germline CDR1 MNHEY, CDR2 SVGAGI. The CDR3 DNA is TGTGCCAGCAGTTACTCAGGGGTCAGCAATCAGCCCCAGCATTTT. Protein sequence: CASSYSGVSNQPQHF.